This record looks at one TCR beta chain sequence and its context. Which antigen it targets is not known. No base quality values were provided; no much bigger clone lies one nucleotide off. This entry comes from a study of OX40 agonist ivuxolimab in advanced cancers. Notes on the research overall: Ivuxolimab, which targeted the costimulatory receptor OX40 (CD134), was an agonistic, fully human IgG2 monoclonal antibody. Partial responses occurred in three dose-escalation patients, of whom one had hepatocellular carcinoma and two had cutaneous melanoma. Of the 50 to 55 patients in dose escalation, about 19 had hepatocellular carcinoma, about 15 had melanoma, 9 had renal cell carcinoma and 9 had head and neck cancer. A male proportion of roughly 85% and a mean age of approximately 58 years, ranging from roughly 20 to 80, were recorded for the dose-escalation cohort. Patients were allowed to have had prior anti-PD-1, anti-PD-L1 or anti-CTLA-4 therapy, and 30% to 40% of the dose-escalation patients had been treated with checkpoint inhibitors. Peripheral TCRbeta sequencing was intended to test whether TCR sequence diversity was altered and clonal T-cell expansion was caused by ivuxolimab. The paper reports the monotherapy dose-escalation portion (N of about 54 patients) of the phase I ivuxolimab trial. Intravenous ivuxolimab was administered to patients every 2 weeks at six dose levels: 0.01, 0.1, 0.3, 1.5, 3 and 10 mg/kg.

Genomic DNA was isolated from the sorted cells so that the TCRbeta CDR3 region could be sequenced. The immunoSEQ Assay was used to sequence the TCRbeta CDR3 regions. Entries here come from immuneACCESS through TCRdb and include only in-frame sequences with V and J called. Some clones fail to appear in such tables; in the studies checked, an unresolved V gene covers under half of the shortfall, and the cause of the remainder is unknown. In this sample the table shows 70,000 or so clones, 84% of which occur a single time. The ten most abundant clones make up around 0.77% of the sample. A distance of 20 bases separates the germline ends of V and J, which lose 2 bases and 3 bases respectively. The CDR3 measures 18 amino acids from cysteine to phenylalanine. Just CDR3 DNA is preserved here, 54 bases in frame from base 1. The germline V gene specifies MDHEN as CDR1 and SYDVKM as CDR2. Patients with a history of autoimmune disease or receiving systemic immunosuppression were excluded from the trial. Peripheral blood for TCR sequencing was drawn from every dose cohort at baseline, at cycle 4 day 1 and at cycle 7 day 1. Samples were obtained from an open-label, multicenter, first-in-human phase I dose-escalation trial of ivuxolimab. Adults with locally advanced or metastatic melanoma, renal cell carcinoma, hepatocellular carcinoma or head and neck squamous cell carcinoma were enrolled in the trial. Before TCR sequencing, CD4+ T cells and CD8+ T cells from peripheral blood were sorted into separate populations.

Study-wide conclusions, independent of this receptor: Low levels of normalized T-cell clonal expansion were also shown by some nonresponding patients. After ivuxolimab, expanded clones were on average more numerous among CD8+ T cells than among CD4+ T cells. In the 0.1-3.0 mg/kg groups, partial responders had among the lowest normalized peripheral clonal expansion, particularly in CD8+ T cells. At doses from 0.1 to 3.0 mg/kg, clonal expansion was seen in both CD4+ and CD8+ blood T cells between baseline and week 6. The antigen specificity of the peripheral T cells that underwent clonal expansion was not determined.

This sequence was found in an adult with an advanced solid tumor such as melanoma, head and neck, liver or kidney cancer. Sequencing was performed on CD4+ or CD8+ T cells sorted from blood, taken in a trial of the OX40 agonist ivuxolimab. Rearrangement joined TRBV28 to TRBJ2-1, with the D call perhaps TRBD1 or TRBD2, as 5 bases match in each case. The DNA sequence is TGTGCCAGCAGTTTAAGGGGTGACGCAGGGAGATACTACAATGAGCAGTTCTTC. Protein translation: CASSLRGDAGRYYNEQFF.